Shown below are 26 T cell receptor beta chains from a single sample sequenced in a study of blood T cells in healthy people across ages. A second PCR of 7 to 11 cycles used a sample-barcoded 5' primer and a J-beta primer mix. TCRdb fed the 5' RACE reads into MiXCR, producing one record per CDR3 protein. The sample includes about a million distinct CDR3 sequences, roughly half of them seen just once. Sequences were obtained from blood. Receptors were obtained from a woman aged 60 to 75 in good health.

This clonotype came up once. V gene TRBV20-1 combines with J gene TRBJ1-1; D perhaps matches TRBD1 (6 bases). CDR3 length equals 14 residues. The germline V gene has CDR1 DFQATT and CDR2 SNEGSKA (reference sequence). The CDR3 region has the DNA TGCGCGGTGGGGGGCGCGGGTGTGGACACTGAAGCTTTCTTT. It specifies CAVGGAGVDTEAFF.

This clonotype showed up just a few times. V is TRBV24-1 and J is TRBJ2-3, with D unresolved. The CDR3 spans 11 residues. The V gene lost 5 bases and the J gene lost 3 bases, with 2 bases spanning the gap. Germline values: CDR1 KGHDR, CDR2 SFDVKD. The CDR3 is CATSGTDTQYF. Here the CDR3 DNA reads TGTGCCACCAGTGGGACAGATACGCAGTATTTT.

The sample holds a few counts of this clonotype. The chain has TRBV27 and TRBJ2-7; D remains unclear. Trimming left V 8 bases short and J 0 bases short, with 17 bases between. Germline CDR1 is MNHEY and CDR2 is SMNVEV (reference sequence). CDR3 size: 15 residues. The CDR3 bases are TGTGCCAGCCGACCCAGTAGGGTCAGCTCCTACGAGCAGTACTTC. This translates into CASRPSRVSSYEQYF.

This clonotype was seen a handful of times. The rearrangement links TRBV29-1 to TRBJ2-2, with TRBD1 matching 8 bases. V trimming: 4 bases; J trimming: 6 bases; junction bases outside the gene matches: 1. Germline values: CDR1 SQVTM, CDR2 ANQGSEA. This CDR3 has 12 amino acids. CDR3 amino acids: CSVARGPGELFF. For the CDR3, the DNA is TGCAGCGTTGCCAGGGGGCCCGGGGAGCTGTTTTTT.

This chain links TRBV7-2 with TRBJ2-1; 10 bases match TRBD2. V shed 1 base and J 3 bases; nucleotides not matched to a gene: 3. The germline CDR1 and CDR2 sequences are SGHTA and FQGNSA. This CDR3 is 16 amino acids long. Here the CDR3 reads CASSLVSGRDYNEQFF. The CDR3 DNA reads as TGTGCCAGCAGCTTAGTAAGCGGGAGGGACTACAATGAGCAGTTCTTC.

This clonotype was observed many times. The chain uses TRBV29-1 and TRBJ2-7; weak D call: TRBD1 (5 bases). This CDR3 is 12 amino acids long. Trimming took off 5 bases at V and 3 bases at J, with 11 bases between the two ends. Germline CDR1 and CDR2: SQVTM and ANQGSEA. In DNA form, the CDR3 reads TGCAGCGTTTCGACAGTAAACTACGAGCAGTACTTC. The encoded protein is CSVSTVNYEQYF.

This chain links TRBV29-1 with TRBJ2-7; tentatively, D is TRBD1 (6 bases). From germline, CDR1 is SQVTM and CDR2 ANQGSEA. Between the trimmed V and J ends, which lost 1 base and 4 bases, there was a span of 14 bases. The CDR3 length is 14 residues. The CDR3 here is CSVEVVGQSYEQYF. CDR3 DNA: TGCAGCGTTGAAGTAGTGGGACAATCTTACGAGCAGTACTTC.

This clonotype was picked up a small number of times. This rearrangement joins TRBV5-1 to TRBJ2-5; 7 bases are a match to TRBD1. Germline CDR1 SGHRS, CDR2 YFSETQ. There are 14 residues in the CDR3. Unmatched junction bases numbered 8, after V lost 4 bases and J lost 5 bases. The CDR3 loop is CASSLQGSWETQYF. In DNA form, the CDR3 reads TGCGCCAGCAGCCTACAGGGGTCGTGGGAGACCCAGTACTTC.

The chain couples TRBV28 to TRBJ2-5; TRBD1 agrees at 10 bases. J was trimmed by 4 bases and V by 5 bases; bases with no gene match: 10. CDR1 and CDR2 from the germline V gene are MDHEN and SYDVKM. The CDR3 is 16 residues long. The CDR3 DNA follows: TGTGCCAGCAGTGCATGGGACAGGGGTTTGGGAGAGACCCAGTACTTC. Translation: CASSAWDRGLGETQYF.

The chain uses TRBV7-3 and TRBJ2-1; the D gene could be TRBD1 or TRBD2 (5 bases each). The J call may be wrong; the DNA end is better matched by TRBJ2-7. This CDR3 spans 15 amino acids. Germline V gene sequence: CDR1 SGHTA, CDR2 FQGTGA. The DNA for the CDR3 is TGTGCCAGCAGCGCCCGGACACTGGGAGACAATGAGCAGTACTTC. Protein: CASSARTLGDNEQYF.

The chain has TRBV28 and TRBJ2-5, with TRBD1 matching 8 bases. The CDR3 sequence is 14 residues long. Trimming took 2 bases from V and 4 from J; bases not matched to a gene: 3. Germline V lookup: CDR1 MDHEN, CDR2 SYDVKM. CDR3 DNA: TGTGCCAGCAGTTTACAGGGGGCCGGAGAGACCCAGTACTTC. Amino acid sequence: CASSLQGAGETQYF.

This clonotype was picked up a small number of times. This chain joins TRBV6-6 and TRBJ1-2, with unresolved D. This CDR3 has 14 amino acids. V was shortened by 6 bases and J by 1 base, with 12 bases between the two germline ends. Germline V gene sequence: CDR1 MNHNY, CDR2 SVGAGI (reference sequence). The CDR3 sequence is CASSQAMGNYGYTF. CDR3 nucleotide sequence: TGTGCCAGCAGCCAAGCCATGGGTAACTATGGCTACACCTTC.

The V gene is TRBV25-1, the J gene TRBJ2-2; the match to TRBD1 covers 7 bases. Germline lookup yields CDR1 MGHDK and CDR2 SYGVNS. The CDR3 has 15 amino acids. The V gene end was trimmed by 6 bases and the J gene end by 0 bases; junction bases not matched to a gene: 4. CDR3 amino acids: CASRETGTNTGELFF. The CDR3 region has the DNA TGTGCCAGCAGAGAGACAGGGACGAACACCGGGGAGCTGTTTTTT.

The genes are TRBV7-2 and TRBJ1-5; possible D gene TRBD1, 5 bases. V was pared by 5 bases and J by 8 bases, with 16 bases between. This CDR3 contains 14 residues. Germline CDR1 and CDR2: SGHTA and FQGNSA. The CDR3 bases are TGTGCCAGCAGCCGTGGCAGGGACGCTAAGCCCCAGCATTTT. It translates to CASSRGRDAKPQHF.

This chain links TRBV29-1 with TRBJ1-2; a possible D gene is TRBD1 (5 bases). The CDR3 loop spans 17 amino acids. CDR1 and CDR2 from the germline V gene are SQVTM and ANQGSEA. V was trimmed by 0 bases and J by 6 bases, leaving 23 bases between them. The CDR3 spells CSVEDRFTGTEGNGYTF. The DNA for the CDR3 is TGCAGCGTTGAAGATCGCTTTACCGGGACGGAGGGCAATGGCTACACCTTC.

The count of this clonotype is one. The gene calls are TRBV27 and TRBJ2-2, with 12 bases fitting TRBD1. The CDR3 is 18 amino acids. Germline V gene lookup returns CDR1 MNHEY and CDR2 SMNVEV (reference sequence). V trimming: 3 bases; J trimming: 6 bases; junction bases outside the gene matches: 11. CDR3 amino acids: CASSFSITGTGGSGELFF. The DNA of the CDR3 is TGTGCCAGCAGTTTCAGTATCACCGGGACAGGGGGCTCCGGGGAGCTGTTTTTT.

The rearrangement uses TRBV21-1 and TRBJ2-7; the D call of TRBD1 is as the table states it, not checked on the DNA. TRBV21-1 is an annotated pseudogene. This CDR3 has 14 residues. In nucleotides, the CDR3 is TGTGCCCACAACGACGGGCAGGGCAACTACGAGCAGTACTTC. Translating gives CAHNDGQGNYEQYF.

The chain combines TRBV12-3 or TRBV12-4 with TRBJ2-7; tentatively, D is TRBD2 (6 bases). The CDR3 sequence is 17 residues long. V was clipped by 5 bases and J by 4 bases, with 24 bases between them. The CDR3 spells CASSPGPGRDESYEQYF. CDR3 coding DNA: TGTGCCAGCAGTCCGGGTCCAGGGCGGGACGAGTCGTACGAGCAGTACTTC.

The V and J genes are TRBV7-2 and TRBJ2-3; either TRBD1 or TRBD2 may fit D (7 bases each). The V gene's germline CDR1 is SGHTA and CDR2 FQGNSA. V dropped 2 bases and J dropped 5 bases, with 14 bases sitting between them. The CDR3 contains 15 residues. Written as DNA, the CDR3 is TGTGCCAGCAGCTTACAGGGGGGGAATAAAGATACGCAGTATTTT. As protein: CASSLQGGNKDTQYF.

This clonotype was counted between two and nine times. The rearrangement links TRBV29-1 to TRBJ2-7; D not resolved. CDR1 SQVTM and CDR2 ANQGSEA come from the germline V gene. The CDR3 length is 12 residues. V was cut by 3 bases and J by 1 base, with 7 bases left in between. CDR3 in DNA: TGCAGCGTTGATGCAGATTCCTACGAGCAGTACTTC. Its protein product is CSVDADSYEQYF.

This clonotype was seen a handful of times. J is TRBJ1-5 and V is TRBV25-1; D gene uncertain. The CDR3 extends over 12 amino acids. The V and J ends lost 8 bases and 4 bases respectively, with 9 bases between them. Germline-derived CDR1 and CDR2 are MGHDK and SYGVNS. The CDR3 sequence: CASATGNQPQHF. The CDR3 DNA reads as TGTGCCAGCGCTACGGGAAATCAGCCCCAGCATTTT.

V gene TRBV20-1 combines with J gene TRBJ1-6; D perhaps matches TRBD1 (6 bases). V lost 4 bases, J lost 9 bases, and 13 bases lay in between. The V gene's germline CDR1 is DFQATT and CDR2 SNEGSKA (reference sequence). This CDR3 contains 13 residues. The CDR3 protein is CSATGTPLSPLHF. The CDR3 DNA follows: TGCAGTGCTACCGGGACACCGCTTTCACCCCTCCACTTT.

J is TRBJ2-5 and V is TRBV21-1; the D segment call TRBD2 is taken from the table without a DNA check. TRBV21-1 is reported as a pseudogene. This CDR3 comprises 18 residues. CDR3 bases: TGTGCCAGCAGCAATGTTTCCGGAGCGGGAGGGCCCCAAGAGACCCAGTACTTC. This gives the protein CASSNVSGAGGPQETQYF.

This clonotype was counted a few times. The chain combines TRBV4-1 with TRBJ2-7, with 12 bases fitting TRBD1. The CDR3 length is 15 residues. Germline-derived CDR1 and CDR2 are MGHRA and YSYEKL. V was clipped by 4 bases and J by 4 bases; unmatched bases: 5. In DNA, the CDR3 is TGCGCCAGCAGCCCCGGGACAGGGGGCTATTACGAGCAGTACTTC. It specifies CASSPGTGGYYEQYF.

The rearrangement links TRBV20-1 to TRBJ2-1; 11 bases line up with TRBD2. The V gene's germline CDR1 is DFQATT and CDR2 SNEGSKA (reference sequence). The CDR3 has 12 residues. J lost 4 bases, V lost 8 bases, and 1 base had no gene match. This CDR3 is CSLAGGYNEQFF. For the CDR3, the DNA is TGCAGTCTAGCGGGAGGATACAATGAGCAGTTCTTC.

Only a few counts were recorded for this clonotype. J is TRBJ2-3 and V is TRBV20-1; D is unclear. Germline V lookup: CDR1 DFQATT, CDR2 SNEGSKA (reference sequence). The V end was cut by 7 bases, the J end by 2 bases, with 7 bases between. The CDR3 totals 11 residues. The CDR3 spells CSGETTDTQYF. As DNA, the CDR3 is TGCAGTGGTGAAACCACAGATACGCAGTATTTT.